The rows below give T cell receptor beta chains drawn from one sample of a study of high-grade serous ovarian cancer treatment subgroups. The repertoire was sequenced with immunoSEQ multiplex PCR; TCRdb's copy has only in-frame clones and lacks some. The table shows about 7,400 clones, with less than 70% occurring only once. The material sequenced was tumor tissue. The receptor source for this set is a human donor with high-grade serous ovarian cancer. Both conserved end residues are part of each CDR3. The D gene is left open where the match is weak. The listing skips clone size in some rows; elsewhere it reads once, few, many or a size class.

V: TRBV19
D: TRBD1
J: TRBJ1-1
size: few
DNA: TGTGCCAGTAGTAGGGGACAGGAGCCCATGAACACTGAAGCTTTCTTT
CDR3: CASSRGQEPMNTEAFF

V: TRBV30
D: TRBD1
J: TRBJ2-7
size: .
DNA: TGTGCCTGGAGTGGACAGGGGACCTACGAGCAGTACTTC
CDR3: CAWSGQGTYEQYF

V: TRBV30
D: TRBD1
J: TRBJ2-7
size: .
DNA: TGTGCCTGGAGTGTGGGGACAGGGACCAACGAGCAGTACTTC
CDR3: CAWSVGTGTNEQYF

V: TRBV10-2
D: .
J: TRBJ2-3
size: once
DNA: TGCGCCAGCGCCTTGGGGAATAATCGGGATACGCAGTATTTT
CDR3: CASALGNNRDTQYF

V: TRBV4-2
D: .
J: TRBJ1-4
size: .
DNA: TGTGCCAGCAGCCAAGATGTCTCAGAATTTAGTGAAAAACTGTTTTTT
CDR3: CASSQDVSEFSEKLFF

V: TRBV6-1
D: TRBD1
J: TRBJ1-2
size: .
DNA: TGTGCCAGCAGTGAAGGACAGGGGAGTGGAAGCTACACCTTC
CDR3: CASSEGQGSGSYTF

V: TRBV28
D: .
J: TRBJ2-7
size: once
DNA: TGTGCCAGCAGTTGGGGGCGTGAGCGGCAGTACTTC
CDR3: CASSWGRERQYF

V: TRBV19
D: TRBD2
J: TRBJ2-2
size: .
DNA: TGTGCCAGTAGTGGCGGGGGGTACACCGGGGAGCTGTTTTTT
CDR3: CASSGGGYTGELFF

V: TRBV19
D: .
J: TRBJ1-6
size: few
DNA: TGTGCCAGTGGGACCGAACTGAATTCACCCCTCCACTTT
CDR3: CASGTELNSPLHF

V: TRBV5-1
D: TRBD1
J: TRBJ2-5
size: .
DNA: TGCGCCAGCAGCTCCCAAGGGGGCGAGGAGACCCAGTACTTC
CDR3: CASSSQGGEETQYF

V: TRBV6-6
D: .
J: TRBJ1-1
size: few
DNA: TGTGCCAGCAGTAGGAGGGGAGGGGTGAACACTGAAGCTTTCTTT
CDR3: CASSRRGGVNTEAFF

V: TRBV11-3
D: .
J: TRBJ2-7
size: .
DNA: TGTGCCAGCAGCCCCCACGGGAGCGAGCAGTACTTC
CDR3: CASSPHGSEQYF

V: TRBV5-1
D: .
J: TRBJ1-2
size: .
DNA: TGCGCCAGCAGCTTGACAGCTAACTATGGCTACACCTTC
CDR3: CASSLTANYGYTF

V: TRBV7-2
D: TRBD2
J: TRBJ2-1
size: .
DNA: TGTGCCAGCAGCTCGGGGGTAGCGGGAGGGAATGAGCAGTTCTTC
CDR3: CASSSGVAGGNEQFF

V: TRBV9
D: TRBD2
J: TRBJ2-2
size: .
DNA: TGTGCCAGCAGCGTAACCCGGGGACTAGCGGGAGAGGCCGGGGAGCTGTTTTTT
CDR3: CASSVTRGLAGEAGELFF

V: TRBV5-1
D: .
J: TRBJ2-3
size: .
DNA: TGCGCCAGCAGCTTAGGGTCCACGGCGGATTCCACAGATACGCAGTATTTT
CDR3: CASSLGSTADSTDTQYF

V: TRBV6-5
D: .
J: TRBJ2-3
size: .
DNA: TGTGCCAGCAGTAATCAGGGTTTCACAGATACGCAGTATTTT
CDR3: CASSNQGFTDTQYF

V: TRBV6-1
D: TRBD2
J: TRBJ2-2
size: .
DNA: TGTGCCAGCAGGGTGACTAGCGGTATAACCGGGGAGCTGTTTTTT
CDR3: CASRVTSGITGELFF

V: TRBV27
D: .
J: TRBJ2-7
size: .
DNA: TGTGCCAGCAGTATCGGACTTGCCTACGAGCAGTACTTC
CDR3: CASSIGLAYEQYF

V: TRBV30
D: .
J: TRBJ1-1
size: .
DNA: TGTGCCTGGACCCTGTACACGACAGCTGAAGCTTTCTTT
CDR3: CAWTLYTTAEAFF

V: TRBV28
D: TRBD1
J: TRBJ1-4
size: .
DNA: TGTGCCAGCAGTAGGGGACAGGGGCGCGAAAAACTGTTTTTT
CDR3: CASSRGQGREKLFF

V: TRBV6-5
D: .
J: TRBJ2-7
size: .
DNA: TGTGCCAGCGAAAGGGGGGGCAACGAGCAGTACTTC
CDR3: CASERGGNEQYF

V: TRBV19
D: .
J: TRBJ1-5
size: few
DNA: TGTGCCACCCAGGCGTCCGGCAATCAGCCCCAGCATTTT
CDR3: CATQASGNQPQHF

V: TRBV5-1
D: TRBD2
J: TRBJ2-5
size: .
DNA: TGCGCCAGCAGCGCAATACCGGGACTAGCGGGAGGGCACCAAGAGACCCAGTACTTC
CDR3: CASSAIPGLAGGHQETQYF

V: TRBV4-3
D: .
J: TRBJ1-2
size: .
DNA: TGCGCCAGCAGCCAGAGGGTTTTGGGGGTAGAGGTTGGCTACACCTTC
CDR3: CASSQRVLGVEVGYTF

V: TRBV14
D: .
J: TRBJ1-2
size: once
DNA: TGTGCCAGCAGCCAACAGAACTATGGCTACACCTTC
CDR3: CASSQQNYGYTF

V: TRBV7-2
D: .
J: TRBJ2-7
size: .
DNA: TGTGCCAGCAGCTTACTTATTGGCTCGCAATACGAGCAGTACTTC
CDR3: CASSLLIGSQYEQYF

V: TRBV19
D: TRBD1
J: TRBJ1-1
size: few
DNA: TGTGCCAGTAGTGCCAGGACAGGGAAGTACACTGAAGCTTTCTTT
CDR3: CASSARTGKYTEAFF

V: TRBV4-2
D: TRBD2
J: TRBJ2-4
size: .
DNA: TGTGCCAGCACTGGGGGGGAAAACATTCAGTACTTC
CDR3: CASTGGENIQYF

V: TRBV19
D: .
J: TRBJ1-3
size: .
DNA: TGTGCCAGTGGGGACCGAGGTCACCCCTTGGACACCATATATTTT
CDR3: CASGDRGHPLDTIYF

V: TRBV4-1
D: .
J: TRBJ2-2
size: .
DNA: TGCGCCAGCAGCCAAACGGCAGGGGGGGTCGGGGAGCTGTTTTTT
CDR3: CASSQTAGGVGELFF

V: TRBV6-6
D: .
J: TRBJ1-5
size: .
DNA: TGTGCCAGCAGTTACATCGGACAGATCAATCAGCCCCAGCATTTT
CDR3: CASSYIGQINQPQHF

V: TRBV4-3
D: TRBD2
J: TRBJ2-7
size: .
DNA: TGCGCCAGCAGCCATGCCTCTCTAGCGGGATCGGGCGAGCAGTACTTC
CDR3: CASSHASLAGSGEQYF

V: TRBV18
D: TRBD2
J: TRBJ2-5
size: .
DNA: TGTGCCAGCTCATCTCGGGAGGGCCAAGGAGGGACCCAGTACTTC
CDR3: CASSSREGQGGTQYF

V: TRBV27
D: .
J: TRBJ2-1
size: .
DNA: TGTGCCAGCAGTCCATTCTTAGCTCAACTATACAATGAGCAGTTCTTC
CDR3: CASSPFLAQLYNEQFF

V: TRBV11-2
D: .
J: TRBJ2-7
size: few
DNA: TGTGCCAGCAGCTTGGGAGGGGGAGCCATAGGGATCTGGCAGTACTTC
CDR3: CASSLGGGAIGIWQYF

V: TRBV6-5
D: TRBD2
J: TRBJ2-2
size: .
DNA: TGTGCCAGCAGTCTAGCGGGAGGAGTCGGGGAGCTGTTTTTC
CDR3: CASSLAGGVGELFF

V: TRBV12-1
D: .
J: TRBJ2-6
size: .
DNA: TGTGCCAGCAGCCCCTCCGGGGCCAACGTCCTGACTTTC
CDR3: CASSPSGANVLTF

V: TRBV6-1
D: TRBD2
J: TRBJ2-7
size: few
DNA: TGTGCCAGCAGTGGGACTAGCGGGAGTATTTTATCGGAGGAGCAGTACTTC
CDR3: CASSGTSGSILSEEQYF

V: TRBV28
D: TRBD1
J: TRBJ2-5
size: .
DNA: TGTGCCAGCAGTTTCGGACAGGGGCGAGAGACCCAGTACTTC
CDR3: CASSFGQGRETQYF

V: TRBV6-6
D: .
J: TRBJ1-1
size: .
DNA: TGTGCCAGCAGTCCAACAGGATGGACTGAAGCTTTCTTT
CDR3: CASSPTGWTEAFF

V: TRBV6-1
D: .
J: TRBJ1-3
size: few
DNA: TGTGCCAGCAGCGAGCTTAGGGGGAACGGAAACACCATATATTTT
CDR3: CASSELRGNGNTIYF

V: TRBV6-1
D: .
J: TRBJ2-7
size: .
DNA: TGTGCCAGCCTACGACACGGAACCTACGAGCAGTACTTC
CDR3: CASLRHGTYEQYF

V: TRBV7-2
D: .
J: TRBJ2-7
size: .
DNA: TGTGCCAGCAGCTCTCTAGGCGGTTCCTACGAGCAGTACTTC
CDR3: CASSSLGGSYEQYF

V: TRBV2
D: TRBD1
J: TRBJ1-1
size: .
DNA: TGTGCCAGCAGCGGACAGGGGGGGACTGAAGCTTTCTTT
CDR3: CASSGQGGTEAFF